These 23 T cell receptor beta chains came from one sample sequenced in a study of T cell clonality in common variable immunodeficiency. This table comes from immunoSEQ multiplex PCR, and its TCRdb copy is limited to in-frame clones, with some not included. The table lists over 20,000 clones, with no singletons. Study observations and caveats: Fewer deletions and N-nucleotide insertions were reportedly seen in common variable immunodeficiency TCR beta sequences.

For these receptors, no antigen is known. The material sequenced was peripheral blood mononuclear cells. The receptor set was obtained from a human donor with common variable immunodeficiency.

This clone was detected only a few times. The read stops 3 residues short of the end of the CDR3; the missing end is completed from the germline J gene. At the DNA level, this CDR3 is encoded by other sequences in the same sample as well. The chain is built from TRBV30 and TRBJ2-5; a weak D match, TRBD1 (5 bases). The CDR3 is made up of 13 amino acids. Germline-derived CDR1 and CDR2 are GTSNPN and SVGIG (reference sequence). V lost 2 bases and J 5 bases, leaving 12 bases between the germline ends. CDR3 DNA, as far as it was read: TGTGCCTGGAGTTACGACAGAGGTGAGACC. Translating it yields CAWSYDRGET. The CDR3, in full, reads CAWSYDRGETQYF.

As for this clone: The read ends 3 residues before the CDR3 terminus; that terminus is restored from the germline J gene. The V call is TRBV18, the J call TRBJ2-7; 12 nucleotides agree with TRBD2. The CDR3 length is 14 residues. Per germline, CDR1 KGHSH and CDR2 LQKENI. The ends lost 3 bases at V and 6 bases at J; junction bases unmatched: 3. The CDR3: CASSPETSGSEQYF. The DNA read from the CDR3 is TGTGCCAGCTCACCGGAGACTAGCGGGAGCGAG.

This clone was detected a few times. Being one base from a much bigger clone, this may be a read error. The read stops 3 residues short of the end of the CDR3; the missing end is completed from the germline J gene. V usage is TRBV18 and J usage is TRBJ2-4; 7 nucleotides agree with TRBD1. In germline, CDR1 is KGHSH, CDR2 LQKENI. The CDR3 is 16 residues long. Trimming cost V 3 bases and J 0 bases; bases outside gene matches: 5. CDR3 DNA, as far as it was read: TGTGCCAGCTCACCGGACAGGCCAGGAGCCAAAAACATT. This codes for CASSPDRPGAKNI. In full, the CDR3 is CASSPDRPGAKNIQYF.

Many counts were recorded for this clone. The CDR3 end lies 3 residues beyond the end of the read and is filled in from the germline J gene. The chain is built from TRBV5-5 and TRBJ2-1, with TRBD1 matching over 10 bases. J was trimmed by 2 bases and V by 2 bases; bases with no gene match: 1. This CDR3 region has 15 residues. Germline assignment: CDR1 SGHKS and CDR2 YYEKEE (reference sequence). The covered CDR3 bases are TGTGCCAGCAGCTTTGGACAGGGGGCCTACAATGAG. As protein: CASSFGQGAYNE. In full, the CDR3 reads CASSFGQGAYNEQFF.

Note on this clone: The read comes to an end 3 residues before the CDR3 does, leaving the germline J gene to fill in the end. The chain employs TRBV20-1 and TRBJ2-1; 9 bases line up with TRBD2. The J segment lost 4 bases and the V segment lost 4 bases, leaving 8 bases of the junction unmatched. The germline V gene encodes CDR1 DFQATT and CDR2 SNEGSKA (reference sequence). The CDR3 is 15 amino acids. The CDR3 DNA, read in part, is TGCAGTGCTATCCCCACTAGCGGGCCATACAATGAG. It codes for CSAIPTSGPYNE. The CDR3 in full is CSAIPTSGPYNEQFF.

This clone was recorded a few times. The CDR3 here is CASSAQLASTYNEQFF. CDR3 bases read: TGTGCCAGCAGCGCTCAACTAGCTTCCACCTACAATGAG. This chain uses TRBV7-7 with TRBJ2-1; D is perhaps TRBD2 (6 bases). The sequenced fragment ends 3 residues before the CDR3 boundary, so the rest is inferred from the germline J gene. V dropped 5 bases and J dropped 2 bases, with 16 bases sitting between them. The CDR3 has 16 amino acids. The germline CDR1 and CDR2 sequences are SSHAT and FNYEAQ (reference sequence).

There are many counts of this clone. Read sequence stops 3 residues before the CDR3 end, and the germline J gene provides the missing end. This chain joins TRBV2 and TRBJ2-1; D may be TRBD1 (5 bases). Germline assignment: CDR1 SNHLY and CDR2 FYNNEI. The CDR3 covers 13 residues. V gave up 5 bases and J gave up 4 bases, with 9 bases separating them. The DNA read from the CDR3 is TGTGCCAGCAGTTTTCGACAGTACAATGAG. Translation: CASSFRQYNE. The full CDR3 is CASSFRQYNEQFF.

Turning to this clone: Coverage ceases 3 residues before the CDR3 finishes, and the germline J gene fills in the end. The chain combines TRBV18 with TRBJ1-1; maybe TRBD1 (5 bases). This CDR3 spans 13 amino acids. V shed 5 bases and J shed 3 bases, with 10 bases lying between them. Looked up from germline, CDR1 is KGHSH and CDR2 is LQKENI. The CDR3 protein is CASSVGRDTEAFF. CDR3 DNA, as far as it was read: TGTGCCAGCTCAGTGGGCAGGGACACTGAA.

This clone has a handful of counts. The CDR3 is cut off 3 residues early in the read; its end comes from the germline J gene. The V and J genes are TRBV11-2 and TRBJ2-7; D uncertain. The germline CDR1 and CDR2 sequences are SGHAT and FQNNGV. The CDR3 is made up of 14 amino acids. Trimming took off 0 bases at V and 0 bases at J, with 6 bases between the two ends. The CDR3 loop reads CASSLEAASYEQYF. CDR3 bases read: TGTGCCAGCAGCTTAGAGGCCGCCTCCTACGAG.

Only a few counts were recorded for this clone. The read is 3 residues too short to cover the CDR3 end, so that end is filled in from the germline J gene. The chain combines TRBV7-9 with TRBJ2-7; the D gene is possibly TRBD1 (6 bases). Germline V gene sequence: CDR1 SEHNR, CDR2 FQNEAQ (reference sequence). V dropped 6 bases and J dropped 4 bases, with 13 bases sitting between them. The CDR3 covers 13 residues. CDR3 region: CASRGTTNYEQYF. CDR3 DNA, as far as it was read: TGTGCCAGCAGGGGGACAACAAATTACGAG.

A remark on this clone: The CDR3 end is not reached by the read, which stops 3 residues before it; the germline J gene fills it in. The chain employs TRBV7-9 and TRBJ1-1; 7 bases fit TRBD1. J gave up 0 bases and V 4 bases, and 5 bases lay outside the gene matches. This CDR3 has 15 residues. Germline V gene data show CDR1 as SEHNR and CDR2 as FQNEAQ (reference sequence). CDR3 residues: CASSSRGQLNTEAFF. The covered CDR3 bases are TGTGCCAGCAGCTCTAGGGGACAGCTGAACACTGAA.

This clone has only a few counts. Additional DNA sequences in this sample encode the identical CDR3. CDR3: CASSGGTSGNTYEQYF. The covered CDR3 bases are TGCGCCAGCAGCGGAGGGACTAGCGGGAATACCTACGAG. V is TRBV5-1 and J is TRBJ2-7; TRBD2 matches 13 bases. The CDR3 end falls 3 residues outside the read, so it is completed with the germline J gene. V shed 4 bases and J 2 bases; nucleotides not matched to a gene: 6. This CDR3 spans 16 amino acids. CDR1 is SGHRS, CDR2 YFSETQ, per germline.

This clone was counted a few times. Germline is not matched at one junction end, which may reflect a read error. Coverage ceases 3 residues before the CDR3 finishes, and the germline J gene fills in the end. The rearrangement links TRBV2 to TRBJ1-4; 7 bases match TRBD1. Germline CDR1 and CDR2: SNHLY and FYNNEI. This CDR3 contains 17 residues. The CDR3: CASSQPAGQVTKEKLFF. The covered CDR3 bases are TGTGCCAGCAGCCAACCCGCAGGACAGGTTACTAAGGAAAAA.

As for this clone: The CDR3 extends 3 residues past the end of the read, so its final part is completed from the germline J gene. The chain links TRBV5-1 to TRBJ1-6, with a weak D call TRBD1 (5 bases). The germline CDR1 and CDR2 sequences are SGHRS and YFSETQ. Deletions cut 0 bases from V and 7 bases from J, with 8 bases between. The CDR3 is made up of 14 amino acids. The CDR3 spells CASSLETGNSPLHF. CDR3 DNA (partial): TGCGCCAGCAGCTTGGAAACAGGCAATTCACCC.

This clone came up a few times. The missing CDR3 end, 3 residues past where the read stops, is filled in from the germline J gene. The rearrangement joins TRBV30 to TRBJ2-3; weak D call: TRBD2 (6 bases). The germline gives CDR1 GTSNPN, CDR2 SVGIG (reference sequence). The CDR3 is 18 residues long. V dropped 3 bases and J dropped 6 bases, with 28 bases sitting between them. The part of the CDR3 DNA that was read is TGTGCCTGGAGCCCCTCGCACGGGACTTTCTTTCCCCCGGATACG. It is translated as CAWSPSHGTFFPPDT. The entire CDR3 protein reads CAWSPSHGTFFPPDTQYF.

This clone was seen repeatedly, ten times or more. The CDR3 is cut off 3 residues early in the read; its end comes from the germline J gene. This rearrangement joins TRBV5-1 to TRBJ2-2; 10 bases fit TRBD2. The CDR3 has 16 amino acids. The J segment lost 4 bases and the V segment lost 4 bases, leaving 7 bases of the junction unmatched. Germline V lookup: CDR1 SGHRS, CDR2 YFSETQ. The DNA read from the CDR3 is TGCGCCAGCAGCATGGGGGGACTAGCGAGCACCGGGGAG. Encoded protein: CASSMGGLASTGE. The complete CDR3 protein is CASSMGGLASTGELFF.

This clone came up many times. Coverage ceases 3 residues before the CDR3 finishes, and the germline J gene fills in the end. The chain uses TRBV5-1 and TRBJ1-2; 7 bases line up with TRBD1. From germline, CDR1 is SGHRS and CDR2 YFSETQ. The CDR3 runs 14 residues. The J segment lost 7 bases and the V segment lost 3 bases, leaving 9 bases of the junction unmatched. Partial CDR3 DNA: TGCGCCAGCAGCTCGTCACAGGGGTTTAGTGGC. Its protein is CASSSSQGFSG. The whole CDR3 is CASSSSQGFSGYTF.

To note about this clone: Read sequence stops 3 residues before the CDR3 end, and the germline J gene provides the missing end. This chain uses TRBV18 with TRBJ2-7; TRBD2 matches at 8 bases. Germline V CDR1 and CDR2: KGHSH, LQKENI. J gave up 5 bases and V 6 bases, and 15 bases lay outside the gene matches. This CDR3 region has 16 residues. The CDR3 reads CASSPGGVLIQDEQYF. The sequenced CDR3 bases are TGTGCCAGCTCCCCCGGGGGGGTGCTGATCCAGGACGAG.

This clone was found many times. The observed sequence ends 3 residues before the CDR3 terminus, with the missing tail filled in from the germline J gene. The genes are TRBV29-1 and TRBJ2-1, with 7 positions matching TRBD2. The CDR3 totals 11 residues. CDR1 SQVTM and CDR2 ANQGSEA come from the germline V gene. The J segment lost 8 bases and the V segment lost 7 bases, leaving 5 bases of the junction unmatched. This CDR3 is CSGGSGDEQFF. The CDR3 bases that were read are TGCAGCGGCGGGAGCGGCGATGAG.

Incomplete CDR3 DNA: TGTGCCAGTAGTATAGCTACCGGACTCTATGGC. This translates into CASSIATGLYG. The whole CDR3 protein reads CASSIATGLYGYTF. The rearrangement links TRBV19 to TRBJ1-2; no clear D. The read halts 3 residues ahead of the CDR3 end, with the missing end drawn from the germline J gene. V dropped 1 base and J dropped 4 bases, with 10 bases sitting between them. The CDR3 is made up of 14 amino acids. CDR1 LNHDA and CDR2 SQIVND come from the germline V gene (reference sequence).

This clone has only a few counts. The CDR3 loop is CASSLRSLAGGRETQYF. Incomplete CDR3 DNA: TGTGCCAGCAGCCTCAGAAGTCTAGCGGGAGGCAGGGAGACC. The chain uses TRBV6-2 or TRBV6-3 and TRBJ2-5, with 11 bases that match TRBD2. The read terminates 3 residues ahead of where the CDR3 ends, so the germline J gene completes it. CDR3 size: 17 residues. Losses at the gene ends were 6 bases for V and 5 bases for J; bases not matched to a gene: 14. Germline V gene lookup returns CDR1 MNHEY and CDR2 SVGEGT.

This clone has a count of ten or more. The read gets to within 3 residues of the CDR3 end, and the germline J gene fills in the rest. The chain joins TRBV19 to TRBJ2-1, with D possibly TRBD2 on 6 matching bases. This CDR3 is 15 amino acids long. Trimming pared 4 bases from V and 0 bases from J, leaving 10 bases between. Germline CDR1 is LNHDA and CDR2 is SQIVND (reference sequence). The CDR3 region is CASSKAGHSYNEQFF. CDR3 DNA (partial): TGTGCCAGTAGTAAAGCGGGTCACTCCTACAATGAG. Using reference TRBV19 and TRBJ2-1 for the parts outside the CDR3, the full variable domain is DGGITQSPKYLFRKEGQNVTLSCEQNLNHDAMYWYRQDPGQGLRLIYYSQIVNDFQKGDIAEGYSVSREKKESFPLTVTSAQKNPTAFYLCASSKAGHSYNEQFFGPGTRLTVL.

This clone was counted at least ten times. The DNA ends 3 residues before the CDR3 does, and the rest of the CDR3 is filled in from the germline J gene. J is TRBJ2-7 and V is TRBV15; tentatively, D is TRBD1 (6 bases). The ends were cut back, 5 bases at V and 3 bases at J, with 11 bases in the middle. The CDR3 runs to 13 residues. CDR1 and CDR2 from the germline V gene are LNHNV and YYDKDF (reference sequence). CDR3 in amino acids: CATSFLQGYEQYF. CDR3 DNA, as far as it was read: TGTGCCACCAGCTTCTTACAGGGCTACGAG.